The 2 T cell receptor beta chains reported below all come from one sample, sequenced in a study of blood T cell repertoires in COVID-19. This table comes from immunoSEQ multiplex PCR, and its TCRdb copy is limited to in-frame clones, with some not included. The table shows some 200,000 clones, with 60% to 80% occurring only once. The sequenced sample consisted of PBMCs or T cells enriched from blood (not recorded which). The receptors originated from a woman aged 45-65 years who had recovered from COVID-19.

V usage is TRBV24-1 and J usage is TRBJ2-3; 11 positions agree with TRBD1. CDR1 is KGHDR and CDR2 is SFDVKD in the germline V gene. This CDR3 is built from 17 residues. Germline trimming cut 3 bases from V and 5 bases from J; bases unmatched to any gene: 9. CDR3 bases: TGTGCCACCAGTGATAATCAAGGGACAGGGGGTATAGATACGCAGTATTTT. Protein sequence: CATSDNQGTGGIDTQYF.

The chain joins TRBV18 to TRBJ1-4; 7 positions agree with TRBD1. Germline values: CDR1 KGHSH, CDR2 LQKENI. The CDR3 spans 14 residues. The V segment lost 0 bases and the J segment 7 bases; nucleotides outside the gene matches: 2. The CDR3: CASSPPGQSEKLFF. DNA of the CDR3: TGTGCCAGCTCACCACCGGGACAGAGTGAAAAACTGTTTTTT.